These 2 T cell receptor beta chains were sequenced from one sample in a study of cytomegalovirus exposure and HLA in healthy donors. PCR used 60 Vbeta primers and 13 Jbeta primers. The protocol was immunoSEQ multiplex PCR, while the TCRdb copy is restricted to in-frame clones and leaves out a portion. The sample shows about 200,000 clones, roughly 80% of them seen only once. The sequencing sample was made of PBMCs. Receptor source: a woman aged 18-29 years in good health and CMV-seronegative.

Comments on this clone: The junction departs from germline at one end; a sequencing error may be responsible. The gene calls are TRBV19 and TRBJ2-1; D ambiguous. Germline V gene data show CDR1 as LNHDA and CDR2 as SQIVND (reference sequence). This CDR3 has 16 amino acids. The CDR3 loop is CVSSIDSPGFYNEQFF. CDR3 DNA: TGTGTCAGTAGTATAGATTCTCCCGGGTTCTACAATGAGCAGTTCTTC.

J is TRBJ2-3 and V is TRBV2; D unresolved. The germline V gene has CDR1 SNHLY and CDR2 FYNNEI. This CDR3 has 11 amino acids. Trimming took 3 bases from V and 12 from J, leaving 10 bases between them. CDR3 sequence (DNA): TGTGCCAGCAGTGATATAGTACTTCAGTATTTT. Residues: CASSDIVLQYF.